This TCR beta chain derives from a study of lymphopenia after photon versus proton radiotherapy (dated 2019 in TCRdb). About the full investigation: The study compared the immunological effects of photon versus proton radiation therapy in patients with gastrointestinal tumors who developed high-grade lymphopenia. The roughly 18 patients in the cohort had gastrointestinal tumors, were treated with either photon or proton therapy, and subsequently developed lymphopenia. The study aimed to characterize how the two radiation modalities differ in their impact on the immune system. Study-level results and caveats: Across the cohort, among patients who died, a greater drop in TCR diversity after the nadir was inversely correlated with overall survival time. After the lymphocyte count nadir, oligoclonal expansion, especially of CD8+ Temra cells, was observed in photon-treated repertoires, and the drop in diversity was driven by this expansion. The survival association was assessed only in patients who died, and the authors presented better survival with proton therapy as a possibility rather than a demonstrated result. Proton-treated patients stayed relatively stable during treatment, while photon-treated patients lost naive T cells and TCR diversity and gained effector/memory populations.

The library was generated by the immunoSEQ multiplex PCR assay. T cell repertoires were profiled by deep sequencing of rearranged TCR beta loci, alongside multiparametric flow cytometry. Not all clones reach the TCRdb copy of this immuneACCESS table, which keeps in-frame sequences only. Checked studies attribute under half of the gap to unresolved V genes and leave the rest unexplained. The sample records about 45,000 clones, about 85% of which are singletons. The ten largest clones represent 2.2% of the sample. A note on this clone: Its antigen target is currently unknown. No quality values exist for individual bases; no much larger clone is one base distant.

V loses 4 bases, J loses 1 base, and the germline ends lie 10 bases apart. There are 14 amino acids in the CDR3, from cysteine to phenylalanine inclusive. The only DNA kept is the CDR3, 42 bases in frame from the first base. Taken from the germline V gene, the CDR1 and CDR2 loops are KGHSH and LQKENI. This sequence uses TRBV18 and TRBJ1-1; the D gene is perhaps TRBD1, from 5 matching bases. Sequencing used peripheral blood, obtained from a patient treated with photon-based radiotherapy. The source is a man in his forties with gastric cancer. CDR3 loop: CASSLMDKNTEAFF. The sequence in DNA is TGTGCCAGCTCACTAATGGACAAGAACACTGAAGCTTTCTTT.